The TCR beta chain described here comes from a study of blood T cells in healthy people across ages. General study results and limits: Strong correlation existed between TCR beta diversity and naive T cell percentage. As age increased, TCR beta diversity per million T cells fell in a roughly linear fashion.

This clonotype was seen more than once but under ten times. The target antigen is unknown. A J-beta primer mix and a sample-barcoded 5' primer were used in a second PCR of about 7 to 12 cycles. Every sample gave at least 3 million paired-end reads containing CDR3. TCRdb processed the 5' RACE reads anew with MiXCR; each CDR3 protein has one entry. The sample carries 1.6 million or so distinct CDR3 sequences, roughly 32% recorded once. The CDR3 contains 15 residues. Germline trimming cut 6 bases from V and 2 bases from J; bases unmatched to any gene: 10. Germline CDR1 DFQATT, CDR2 SNEGSKA (reference sequence).

The specimen was blood. V gene TRBV20-1 combines with J gene TRBJ2-7; TRBD2 aligns across 10 bases. The clonotype was recovered from a woman under 40 in good health. The CDR3: CSAPEASGSPYEQYF. The DNA of the CDR3 is TGCAGTGCCCCCGAGGCTAGCGGGAGTCCCTACGAGCAGTACTTC.